This TCR beta chain was profiled in a study of beta chain features in type 1 diabetes. Since all of the isolated RNA was reverse transcribed, expressed TCRB transcripts were what got sequenced. Some clones are missing from TCRdb's copy, which holds only in-frame ones; the method was immunoSEQ multiplex PCR. The data contain more than 250,000 clones, approximately 15% of them singletons. General observations from the study: Shortening that was moderate but significant affected the TCRB CDR3s of Type 1 diabetes patients in all four CD4+ subsets.

V was pared by 6 bases and J by 0 bases, with 12 bases between. The CDR3 totals 15 residues. CDR1 is KGHSH and CDR2 is LQKENI in the germline V gene. In the case of this clone: Its specificity is not known.

This rearrangement joins TRBV18 to TRBJ2-1; D not resolved. The specimen sequenced was naive CD4+ T cells from blood. The sequence came from a young man with type 1 diabetes. CDR3 residues: CASSLRLYSYNEQFF. The CDR3 DNA is TGTGCCAGCTCCCTCAGACTGTACTCCTACAATGAGCAGTTCTTC.